These 9 T cell receptor beta chains originate from one sample sequenced in a study of T cell responses to AZD1222 COVID-19 vaccine. Data came from immunoSEQ multiplex PCR; TCRdb stores just in-frame clones and leaves some out. The sample holds under 150,000 clones, approximately 90% seen once. The specimen comprised peripheral blood, sampled on day 0 of AZD1222 vaccination. These receptors all stem from an adult in good health.

The chain recombines TRBV3-1 (or the pseudogene TRBV3-2) with TRBJ1-6, with 12 bases lining up with TRBD1. The CDR3 length is 18 residues. The germline gives CDR1 LGHDT, CDR2 YNNKEL (reference sequence). Trimming cost V 1 base and J 14 bases; bases outside gene matches: 15. CDR3 nucleotide sequence: TGTGCCAGCAGCCAAGCTGGGACAGGGGGCCTCCAAGGTTTGGCCCTCCACTTT. Protein product: CASSQAGTGGLQGLALHF.

The gene calls are TRBV7-2 and TRBJ2-7, with D tentatively TRBD1 or TRBD2 (6 bases each). The germline V and J ends were trimmed by 6 bases and 1 base, with 13 bases remaining between them. This CDR3 has 14 residues. Per the germline V gene, CDR1 is SGHTA and CDR2 is FQGNSA. CDR3 sequence (DNA): TGTGCCAGCAGGCTTCAGGGGACTTCCTACGAGCAGTACTTC. Translation: CASRLQGTSYEQYF.

The genes are TRBV21-1 and TRBJ1-3; the table gives TRBD1 as D, unverified against the DNA. TRBV21-1 is a recognized pseudogene. This CDR3 comprises 16 residues. CDR3 nucleotide sequence: TGTGCCAGCAGCAGGACAGGTGAATCCTCTGGAAACACCATATATTTT. Translating gives CASSRTGESSGNTIYF.

This chain links TRBV2 with TRBJ1-5; D remains ambiguous. V shed 7 bases and J shed 0 bases, with 7 bases lying between them. This CDR3 has 13 residues. Germline values: CDR1 SNHLY, CDR2 FYNNEI. CDR3 residues: CASKRISNQPQHF. CDR3 sequence (DNA): TGTGCCAGCAAACGGATTAGCAATCAGCCCCAGCATTTT.

This sequence joins TRBV7-9 and TRBJ1-6, with D unresolved. The CDR3 extends over 14 amino acids. The germline CDR1 and CDR2 sequences are SEHNR and FQNEAQ (reference sequence). V gave up 5 bases and J gave up 7 bases, with 12 bases separating them. This CDR3 reads CASSPRTGNSPLHF. The DNA for the CDR3 is TGTGCCAGCAGCCCTCGGACGGGCAATTCACCCCTCCACTTT.

The CDR3 DNA reads as TGTGCCAGCAGCCAAATGGACAGTAACACTGAAGCTTTCTTT. Its protein product is CASSQMDSNTEAFF. The rearrangement links TRBV3-1 (or the pseudogene TRBV3-2) to TRBJ1-1; D is perhaps TRBD1 (6 bases). Trimming removed 2 bases from V and 2 bases from J, with 9 bases in between. The CDR3 sequence is 14 residues long. Germline CDR1 LGHDT, CDR2 YNNKEL (reference sequence).

This rearrangement joins TRBV5-1 to TRBJ1-1; tentatively, D is TRBD1 (5 bases). The length of the CDR3 is 16 residues. The germline V and J ends were trimmed by 0 bases and 6 bases, with 18 bases remaining between them. From germline, CDR1 is SGHRS and CDR2 YFSETQ. As DNA, the CDR3 is TGCGCCAGCAGCTTGGGGAGGGGTACAGCGGGGTCTGAAGCTTTCTTT. Translation: CASSLGRGTAGSEAFF.

This CDR3 reads CASSTRPEGEQYF. CDR3 coding DNA: TGTGCCAGCAGCACCCGCCCCGAGGGCGAGCAGTACTTC. The chain combines TRBV11-3 with TRBJ2-7, with D perhaps matching TRBD2 (5 bases). The germline V gene encodes CDR1 SGHNT and CDR2 YENEEA. Trimming removed 5 bases at V and 6 bases at J, with 14 bases between. The CDR3 totals 13 residues.

This clone was observed once. V and J are TRBV7-9 and TRBJ2-7; TRBD1 matches 9 bases. The CDR3 is 14 amino acids. Trimming at V came to 5 bases and at J to 2 bases, leaving 4 bases not matched to a gene. The germline gives CDR1 SEHNR, CDR2 FQNEAQ (reference sequence). CDR3 sequence reads: CASSLRDRAYEQYF. The CDR3 DNA reads as TGTGCCAGCAGCCTCCGGGACAGGGCCTACGAGCAGTACTTC.